This entry concerns a single T cell receptor beta chain. It lacks a known antigen. No qualities accompany the bases; no much larger clone lies one base away. The germline V gene (reference sequence) gives CDR1 as LGHDT and CDR2 as YNNKEL. CDR3 length: 13 amino acids, cysteine to phenylalanine. Just CDR3 DNA is preserved here, 39 bases in frame from base 1. Trimming leaves V shorter by 5 bases and J shorter by 5 bases, with the junction holding 4 bases beyond the gene matches. These data are taken from a study of blood T cell repertoires in COVID-19 (dated by TCRdb to the early 2020s). In the study overall: Samples from collaborators originated in the United States, Italy and Spain and spanned both the acute and convalescent phases of COVID-19. The material from the prospective study consisted of cDNA or gDNA derived from T cells, B-cell-depleted T cells, or PBMCs. The dataset comprised deeply sampled blood TCRbeta repertoires from subjects exposed to, actively infected with, or recovered from COVID-19. The repertoires were made available in a free public database intended to serve as a resource for research on the immune response to SARS-CoV-2. Samples came from the ongoing ImmuneRACE study (first 160 participants) plus 1,254 subjects from 6 global collaborators. Nearly every sample came with metadata listing a de-identified subject ID, COVID-19 status, age in years and sex. Where available, HLA class I and class II types were taken from metadata supplied by the sample provider and were not determined by assay-based typing.

Overall study outcomes, separate from this receptor: Clinical and demographic metadata were provided uncurated, with the amount varying by source and participant.

In the prospective study, participants were 18 to 89 years old, resided in 24 geographic areas of the United States, and were enrolled through a virtual design. In the prospective study, cohorts were assigned on the basis of participant-reported clinical history obtained from a screening survey and a study questionnaire. Exposed participants had been in contact with someone with a PCR-confirmed or clinician-diagnosed COVID-19 case within 2 weeks of study entry. In the prospective study, whole blood, serum and a nasopharyngeal or oropharyngeal swab were collected from each participant by mobile phlebotomists. Prospective study participants could optionally give additional blood draws and questionnaires over an approximately two-month period. Prospective study blood samples were shipped either frozen or at room temperature before DNA extraction. TCRbeta CDR3 regions were amplified from genomic DNA by means of the immunoSEQ Assay, a bias-controlled multiplex PCR. The published analysis was carried out like this. Nucleated cell counts per sample were estimated from amplification of reference gene primers within the assay. To quantify the absolute abundance of each unique TCRbeta CDR3 rearrangement, sequence reads were collapsed and filtered. Productive Simpson clonality was computed per sample as the square root of Simpson's diversity index over productive rearrangements. In its TCRdb copy, this immuneACCESS table keeps in-frame sequences only and misses some clones. Where compared with another copy, unresolved V genes explain less than half of these, and the others have no known cause. That table is the source of V, J and clone size, and D and trimming were worked out from the DNA. A total of 350,000 to 450,000 clones appear in this sample, roughly nine tenths of them only once. The biggest ten clones account for roughly 0.9% of the sample.

The receptor chain draws on TRBV3-1 (or the pseudogene TRBV3-2) and TRBJ2-5, and TRBD1 aligns with 8 junction nucleotides. Sequenced sample: PBMCs or T cells enriched from blood (not recorded which). The clonotype comes from a woman aged 35 to 49 who had been exposed to COVID-19. The DNA is TGTGCCAGCAGCGACAGGGGTTGGGAGACCCAGTACTTC. This gives the protein CASSDRGWETQYF.